This T cell receptor beta chain is from a study of blood T cells in healthy people across ages. Background on the study: Using template switching, researchers captured about one barcoded beta molecule for each two T cells.

Alongside a J-beta primer mix, a sample-barcoded 5' primer served in a second PCR lasting about 6 to 11 cycles. A single record per CDR3 protein comes from TCRdb applying MiXCR to the 5' RACE reads. Of about 800,000 distinct CDR3 sequences in the sample, around 25% were seen once. In this sample, this clonotype turned up once. This CDR3 has 13 amino acids. The ends were cut back, 10 bases at V and 5 bases at J, with 17 bases in the middle. In germline, CDR1 is SEHNR, CDR2 FQNEAQ (reference sequence). The data also belong to a second study, concerning T cells of mothers and their children.

The source of this sequence is a boy between 10 and 17 years old in good health. Sequencing was performed on blood. The chain has TRBV7-9 and TRBJ1-1; D call uncertain. The CDR3 region is CATTSAFRTEAFF. The CDR3 coding sequence is TGTGCCACGACCAGCGCGTTCCGGACTGAAGCTTTCTTT.